These 4 T cell receptor beta chains came from one sample sequenced in a study of blood T cell repertoires in COVID-19. Profiled with immunoSEQ multiplex PCR; TCRdb holds only in-frame clones, not every one. The table has almost 350,000 clones, approximately 90% seen once. The sample comprised peripheral blood. The origin of the receptors is a woman aged 60-70 years with COVID-19, enrolled during active disease.

V and J are TRBV7-2 and TRBJ1-2; 9 bases are a match to TRBD1. V was pared by 0 bases and J by 2 bases, with 7 bases of the junction left unmatched. This CDR3 comprises 17 residues. In germline, CDR1 is SGHTA, CDR2 FQGNSA. CDR3 bases: TGTGCCAGCAGCTTAGCGCGTGGGACAGGGAAAAACTATGGCTACACCTTC. Amino acids: CASSLARGTGKNYGYTF.

This rearrangement joins TRBV6-4 to TRBJ2-1, with a weak D call TRBD2 (6 bases). CDR1 MRHNA and CDR2 SNTAGT come from the germline V gene. This CDR3 is built from 15 residues. Trimming pared 4 bases from V and 6 bases from J, leaving 16 bases between. CDR3 region: CASSVRQGTFNEQFF. In nucleotides, the CDR3 is TGTGCCAGCAGTGTTCGGCAAGGGACTTTCAATGAGCAGTTCTTC.

The rearrangement joins TRBV6-5 to TRBJ1-1; no definite D call. The CDR3 loop spans 13 amino acids. Trimming pared 1 base from V and 3 bases from J, leaving 6 bases between. Germline V gene lookup returns CDR1 MNHEY and CDR2 SVGAGI. The CDR3 DNA reads TGTGCCAGCAGTTACTTTCGCGACACTGAAGCTTTCTTT. This codes for CASSYFRDTEAFF.

This chain links TRBV7-2 with TRBJ1-3; D perhaps matches TRBD1 (5 bases). Deletions cut 4 bases from V and 3 bases from J, with 10 bases between. Germline CDR1 and CDR2: SGHTA and FQGNSA. The length of the CDR3 is 14 residues. The CDR3 protein is CASSSRQGGNTIYF. The DNA of the CDR3 is TGTGCCAGCAGCTCGCGCCAGGGTGGAAACACCATATATTTT.